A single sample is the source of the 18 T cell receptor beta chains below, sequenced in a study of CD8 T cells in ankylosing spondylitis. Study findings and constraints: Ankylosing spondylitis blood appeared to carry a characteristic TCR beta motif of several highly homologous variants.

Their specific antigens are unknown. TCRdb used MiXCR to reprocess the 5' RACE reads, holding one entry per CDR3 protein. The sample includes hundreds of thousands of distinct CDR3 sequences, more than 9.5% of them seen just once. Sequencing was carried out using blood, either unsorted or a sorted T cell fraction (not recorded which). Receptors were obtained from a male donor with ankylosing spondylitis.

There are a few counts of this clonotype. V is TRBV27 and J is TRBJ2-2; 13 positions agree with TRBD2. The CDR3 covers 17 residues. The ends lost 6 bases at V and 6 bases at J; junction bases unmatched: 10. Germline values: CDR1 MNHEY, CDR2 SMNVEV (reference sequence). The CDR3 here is CASSRTSGRPAPGELFF. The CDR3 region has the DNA TGTGCCAGCAGCCGGACTAGCGGGAGACCTGCCCCCGGGGAGCTGTTTTTT.

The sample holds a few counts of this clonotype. The CDR3 DNA sequence: TGTGCCAGCAGAAACAGGGGAATTGAAGGAGAGACCCAGTACTTC. Its translation: CASRNRGIEGETQYF. V is TRBV7-9 and J is TRBJ2-5; 7 nucleotides line up with TRBD1. Germline-derived CDR1 and CDR2 are SEHNR and FQNEAQ (reference sequence). V was pared by 6 bases and J by 4 bases, with 11 bases of the junction left unmatched. The CDR3 runs to 15 residues. The complete variable domain, with remaining parts taken from reference TRBV7-9 and TRBJ2-5, reads DTGVSQNPRHKITKRGQNVTFRCDPISEHNRLYWYRQTLGQGPEFLTYFQNEAQLEKSRLLSDRFSAERPKGSFSTLEIQRTEQGDSAMYLCASRNRGIEGETQYFGPGTRLLVL.

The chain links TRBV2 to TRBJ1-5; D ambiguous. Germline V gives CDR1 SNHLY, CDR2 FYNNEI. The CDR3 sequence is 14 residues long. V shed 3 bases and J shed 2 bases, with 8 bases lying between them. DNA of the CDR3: TGTGCCAGCAGTGAGCGATTCGGCAATCAGCCCCAGCATTTT. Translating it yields CASSERFGNQPQHF.

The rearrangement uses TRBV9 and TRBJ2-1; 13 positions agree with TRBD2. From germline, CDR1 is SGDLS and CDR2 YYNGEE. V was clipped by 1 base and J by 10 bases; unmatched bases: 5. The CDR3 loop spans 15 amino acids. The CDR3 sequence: CASSVSGLAGDEQFF. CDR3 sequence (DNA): TGTGCCAGCAGCGTATCTGGACTAGCGGGAGACGAGCAGTTCTTC. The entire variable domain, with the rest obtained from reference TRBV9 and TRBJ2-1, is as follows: DSGVTQTPKHLITATGQRVTLRCSPRSGDLSVYWYQQSLDQGLQFLIQYYNGEERAKGNILERFSAQQFPDLHSELNLSSLELGDSALYFCASSVSGLAGDEQFFGPGTRLTVL.

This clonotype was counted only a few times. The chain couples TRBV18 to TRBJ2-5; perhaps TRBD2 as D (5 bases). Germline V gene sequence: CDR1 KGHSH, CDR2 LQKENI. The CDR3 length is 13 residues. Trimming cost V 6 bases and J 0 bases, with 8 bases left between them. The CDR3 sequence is CASSEGHQETQYF. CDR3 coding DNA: TGTGCCAGCTCCGAGGGCCACCAAGAGACCCAGTACTTC.

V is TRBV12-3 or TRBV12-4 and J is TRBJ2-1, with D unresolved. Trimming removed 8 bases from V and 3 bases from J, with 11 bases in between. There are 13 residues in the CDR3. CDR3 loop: CASCVANYNEQFF. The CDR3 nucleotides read TGTGCCAGCTGTGTGGCCAACTACAATGAGCAGTTCTTC.

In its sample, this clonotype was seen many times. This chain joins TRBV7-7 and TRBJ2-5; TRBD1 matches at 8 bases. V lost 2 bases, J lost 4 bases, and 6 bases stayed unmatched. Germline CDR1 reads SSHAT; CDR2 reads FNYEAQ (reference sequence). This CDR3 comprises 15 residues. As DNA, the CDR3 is TGTGCCAGCAGCTTAAGCAGGGGGCGCGGAGAGACCCAGTACTTC. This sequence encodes CASSLSRGRGETQYF.

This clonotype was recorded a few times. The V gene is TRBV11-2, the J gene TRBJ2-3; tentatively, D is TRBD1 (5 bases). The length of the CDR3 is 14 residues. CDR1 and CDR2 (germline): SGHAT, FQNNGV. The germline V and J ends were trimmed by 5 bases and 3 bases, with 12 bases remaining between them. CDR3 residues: CASSHWAGTDTQYF. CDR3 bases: TGTGCCAGCAGCCACTGGGCAGGGACAGATACGCAGTATTTT.

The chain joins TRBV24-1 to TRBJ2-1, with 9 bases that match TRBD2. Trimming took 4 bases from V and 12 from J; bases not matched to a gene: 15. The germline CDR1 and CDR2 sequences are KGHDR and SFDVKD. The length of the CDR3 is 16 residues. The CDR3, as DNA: TGTGCCACCAGTGACCTCACTAGCGGGCCTTTATCGGGGCAGTTCTTC. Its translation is CATSDLTSGPLSGQFF.

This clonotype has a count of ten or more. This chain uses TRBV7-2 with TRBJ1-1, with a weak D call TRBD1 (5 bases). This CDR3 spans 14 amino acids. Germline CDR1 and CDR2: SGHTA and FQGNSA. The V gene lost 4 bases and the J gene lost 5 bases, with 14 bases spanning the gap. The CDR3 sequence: CASSSPIWGTEAFF. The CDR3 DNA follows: TGTGCCAGCAGCTCGCCGATCTGGGGGACTGAAGCTTTCTTT.

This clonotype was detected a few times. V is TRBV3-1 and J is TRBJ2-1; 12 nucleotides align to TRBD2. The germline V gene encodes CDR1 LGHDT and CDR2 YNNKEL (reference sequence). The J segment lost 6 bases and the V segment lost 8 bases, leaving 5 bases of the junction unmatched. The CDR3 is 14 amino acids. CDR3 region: CASGGLAGTNEQFF. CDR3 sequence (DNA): TGTGCCAGCGGCGGACTAGCGGGAACCAATGAGCAGTTCTTC.

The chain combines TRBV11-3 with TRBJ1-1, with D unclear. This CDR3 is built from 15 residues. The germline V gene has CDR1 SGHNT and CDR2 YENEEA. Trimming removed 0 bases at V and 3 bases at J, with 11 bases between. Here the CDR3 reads CASSLDGPQDTEAFF. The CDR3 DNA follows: TGTGCCAGCAGCTTAGATGGACCGCAGGACACTGAAGCTTTCTTT.

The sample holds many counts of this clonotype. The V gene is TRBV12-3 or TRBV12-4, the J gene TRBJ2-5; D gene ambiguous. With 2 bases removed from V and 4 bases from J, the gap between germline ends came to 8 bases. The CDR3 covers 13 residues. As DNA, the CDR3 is TGTGCCAGCAGTTTACTTGTTGGAGAGACCCAGTACTTC. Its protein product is CASSLLVGETQYF.

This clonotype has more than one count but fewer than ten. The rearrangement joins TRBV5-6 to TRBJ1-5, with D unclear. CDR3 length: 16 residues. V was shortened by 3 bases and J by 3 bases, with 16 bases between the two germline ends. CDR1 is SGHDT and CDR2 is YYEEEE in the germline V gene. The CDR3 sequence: CASSSRGERVNQPQHF. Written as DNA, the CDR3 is TGTGCCAGCAGCTCCCGGGGAGAGAGGGTCAATCAGCCCCAGCATTTT.

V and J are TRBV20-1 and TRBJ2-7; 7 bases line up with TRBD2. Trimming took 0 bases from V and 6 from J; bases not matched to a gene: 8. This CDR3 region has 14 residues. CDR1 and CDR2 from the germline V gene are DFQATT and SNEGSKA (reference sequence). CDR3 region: CSARDRRLASEQYF. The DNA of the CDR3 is TGCAGTGCTAGAGATAGGAGACTAGCCTCCGAGCAGTACTTC.

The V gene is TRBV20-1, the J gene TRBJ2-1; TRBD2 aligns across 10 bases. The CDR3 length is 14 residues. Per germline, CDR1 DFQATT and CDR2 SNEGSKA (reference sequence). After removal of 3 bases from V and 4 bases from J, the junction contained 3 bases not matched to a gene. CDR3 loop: CSARVLAGYNEQFF. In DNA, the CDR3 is TGCAGTGCTAGGGTACTAGCGGGATACAATGAGCAGTTCTTC.

The DNA of the CDR3 is TGTGCCATCTCCTCCGACAGGGGCCCCGATCAGCCCCAGCATTTT. Its protein product is CAISSDRGPDQPQHF. The chain is built from TRBV10-3 and TRBJ1-5; the match to TRBD1 covers 8 bases. The CDR3 is made up of 15 amino acids. The germline gives CDR1 ENHRY, CDR2 SYGVKD. V lost 8 bases to trimming and J lost 5 bases; unmatched junction nucleotides: 11.

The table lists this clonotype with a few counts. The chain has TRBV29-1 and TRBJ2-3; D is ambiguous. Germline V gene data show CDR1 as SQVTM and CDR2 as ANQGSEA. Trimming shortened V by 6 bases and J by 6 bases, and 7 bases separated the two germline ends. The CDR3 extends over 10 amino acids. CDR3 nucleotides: TGCAGCGTCAGCGTGGATACGCAGTATTTT. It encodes CSVSVDTQYF.